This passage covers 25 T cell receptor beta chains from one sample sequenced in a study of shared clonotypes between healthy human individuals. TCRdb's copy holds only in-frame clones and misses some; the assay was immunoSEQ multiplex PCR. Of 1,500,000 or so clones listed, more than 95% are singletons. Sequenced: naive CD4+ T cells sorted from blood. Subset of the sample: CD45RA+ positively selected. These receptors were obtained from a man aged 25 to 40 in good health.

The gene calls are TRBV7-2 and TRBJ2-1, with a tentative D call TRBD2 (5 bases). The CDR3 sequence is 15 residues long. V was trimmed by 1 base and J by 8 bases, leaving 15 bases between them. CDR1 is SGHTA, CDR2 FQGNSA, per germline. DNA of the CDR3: TGTGCCAGCAGCTTAGGAGCGGCTATCGATCATGAGCAGTTCTTC. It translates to CASSLGAAIDHEQFF.

This chain's CDR3 is CASSRTTTEQYF. In nucleotides, the CDR3 is TGTGCCAGTAGTCGGACTACCACCGAGCAGTACTTC. The chain links TRBV19 to TRBJ2-7; a weak D match, TRBD2 (6 bases). There are 12 residues in the CDR3. From germline, CDR1 is LNHDA and CDR2 SQIVND (reference sequence). Trimming left V 5 bases short and J 6 bases short, with 11 bases between.

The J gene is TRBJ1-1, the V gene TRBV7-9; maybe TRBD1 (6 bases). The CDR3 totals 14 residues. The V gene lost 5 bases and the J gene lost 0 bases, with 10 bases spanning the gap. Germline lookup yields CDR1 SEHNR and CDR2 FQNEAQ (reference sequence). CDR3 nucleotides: TGTGCCAGCAGCAAGGACAGCCTGAACACTGAAGCTTTCTTT. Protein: CASSKDSLNTEAFF.

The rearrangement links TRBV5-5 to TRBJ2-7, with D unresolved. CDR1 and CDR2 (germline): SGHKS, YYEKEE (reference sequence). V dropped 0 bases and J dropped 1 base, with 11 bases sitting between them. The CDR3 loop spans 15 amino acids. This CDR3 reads CASSLGAPLSYEQYF. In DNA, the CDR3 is TGTGCCAGCAGCTTGGGGGCCCCCCTATCCTACGAGCAGTACTTC.

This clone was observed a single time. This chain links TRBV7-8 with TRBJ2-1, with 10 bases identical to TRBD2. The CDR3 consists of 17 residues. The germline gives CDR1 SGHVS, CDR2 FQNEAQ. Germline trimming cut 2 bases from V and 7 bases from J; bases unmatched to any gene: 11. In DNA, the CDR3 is TGTGCCAGCAGCTTATACCTAGCGGGAGTTGTACATAATGAGCAGTTCTTC. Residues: CASSLYLAGVVHNEQFF.

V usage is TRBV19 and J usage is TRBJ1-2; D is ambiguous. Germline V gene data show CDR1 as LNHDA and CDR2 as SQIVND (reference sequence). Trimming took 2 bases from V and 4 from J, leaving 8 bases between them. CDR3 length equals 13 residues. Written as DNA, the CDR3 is TGTGCCAGTAGTATAATGGTAGGCTATGGCTACACCTTC. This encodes CASSIMVGYGYTF.

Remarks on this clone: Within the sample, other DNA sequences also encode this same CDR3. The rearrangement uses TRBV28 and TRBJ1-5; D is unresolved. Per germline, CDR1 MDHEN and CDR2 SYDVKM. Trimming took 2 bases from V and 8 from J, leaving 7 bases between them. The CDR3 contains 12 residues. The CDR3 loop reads CASSLGSEPQHF. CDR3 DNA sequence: TGTGCCAGCAGTTTAGGTTCAGAGCCCCAGCATTTT. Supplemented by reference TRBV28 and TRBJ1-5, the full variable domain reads DVKVTQSSRYLVKRTGEKVFLECVQDMDHENMFWYRQDPGLGLRLIYFSYDVKMKEKGDIPEGYSVSREKKERFSLILESASTNQTSMYLCASSLGSEPQHFGDGTRLSIL.

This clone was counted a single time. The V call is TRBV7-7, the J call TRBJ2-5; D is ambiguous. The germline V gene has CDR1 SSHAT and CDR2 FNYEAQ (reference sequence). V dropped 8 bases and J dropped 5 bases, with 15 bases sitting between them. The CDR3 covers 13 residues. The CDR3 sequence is CASSAGPAETQYF. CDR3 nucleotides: TGTGCCAGCTCCGCCGGACCGGCTGAGACCCAGTACTTC.

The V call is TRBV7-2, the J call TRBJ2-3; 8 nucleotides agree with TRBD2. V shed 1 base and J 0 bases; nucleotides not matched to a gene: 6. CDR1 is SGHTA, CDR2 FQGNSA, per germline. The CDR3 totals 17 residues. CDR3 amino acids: CASSLVISGASTDTQYF. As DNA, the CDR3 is TGTGCCAGCAGCTTAGTCATTAGCGGGGCCAGCACAGATACGCAGTATTTT.

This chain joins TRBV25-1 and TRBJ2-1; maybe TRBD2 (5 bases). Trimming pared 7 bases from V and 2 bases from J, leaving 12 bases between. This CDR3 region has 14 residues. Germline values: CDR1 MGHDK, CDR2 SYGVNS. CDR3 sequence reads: CASTRSGTYNEQFF. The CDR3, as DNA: TGTGCCAGCACCAGGTCGGGGACCTACAATGAGCAGTTCTTC. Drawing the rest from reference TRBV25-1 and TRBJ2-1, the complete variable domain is EADIYQTPRYLVIGTGKKITLECSQTMGHDKMYWYQQDPGMELHLIHYSYGVNSTEKGDLSSESTVSRIRTEHFPLTLESARPSHTSQYLCASTRSGTYNEQFFGPGTRLTVL.

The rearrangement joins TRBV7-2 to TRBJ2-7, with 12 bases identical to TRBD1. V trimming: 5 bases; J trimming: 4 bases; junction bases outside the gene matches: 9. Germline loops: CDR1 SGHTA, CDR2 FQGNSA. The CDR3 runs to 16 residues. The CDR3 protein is CASSKTGTGGLYEQYF. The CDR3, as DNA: TGTGCCAGCAGCAAAACCGGGACAGGGGGCTTGTACGAGCAGTACTTC.

The chain's CDR3 is CASSILAGTDTQYF. The DNA of the CDR3 is TGTGCCAGTAGTATTCTAGCGGGGACAGATACGCAGTATTTT. The J gene is TRBJ2-3, the V gene TRBV19; 9 bases are a match to TRBD2. From germline, CDR1 is LNHDA and CDR2 SQIVND (reference sequence). Unmatched junction bases numbered 1, after V lost 3 bases and J lost 3 bases. The CDR3 sequence is 14 residues long.

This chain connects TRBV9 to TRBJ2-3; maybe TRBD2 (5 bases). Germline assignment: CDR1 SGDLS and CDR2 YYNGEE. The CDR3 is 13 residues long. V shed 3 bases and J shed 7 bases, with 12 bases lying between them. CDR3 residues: CASSADYQHTQYF. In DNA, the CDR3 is TGTGCCAGCAGCGCCGACTACCAACATACGCAGTATTTT.

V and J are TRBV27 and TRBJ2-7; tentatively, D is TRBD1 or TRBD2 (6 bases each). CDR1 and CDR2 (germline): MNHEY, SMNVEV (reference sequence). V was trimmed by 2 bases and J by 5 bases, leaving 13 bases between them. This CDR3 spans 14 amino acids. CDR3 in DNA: TGTGCCAGCAGTTTAAGGGGGACTCTCCACGAGCAGTACTTC. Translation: CASSLRGTLHEQYF.

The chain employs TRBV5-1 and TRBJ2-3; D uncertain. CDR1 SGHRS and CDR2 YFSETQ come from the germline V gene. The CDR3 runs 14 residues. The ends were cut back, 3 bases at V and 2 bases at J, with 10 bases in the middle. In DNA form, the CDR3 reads TGCGCCAGCAGCTCGGCGGTCGCCACAGATACGCAGTATTTT. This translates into CASSSAVATDTQYF.

CDR3 bases: TGTGCCAGCTGCAGGGACGTTACTAGCACAGATACGCAGTATTTT. Its protein product is CASCRDVTSTDTQYF. The chain joins TRBV18 to TRBJ2-3; either TRBD1 or TRBD2 may supply D (5 bases each). This CDR3 contains 15 residues. The ends were cut back, 7 bases at V and 0 bases at J, with 14 bases in the middle. Germline loops: CDR1 KGHSH, CDR2 LQKENI.

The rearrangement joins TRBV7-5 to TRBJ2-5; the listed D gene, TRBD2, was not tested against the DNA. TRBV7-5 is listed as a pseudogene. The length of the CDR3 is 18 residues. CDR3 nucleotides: TGTGTCAGAAGCCCCTTCGGCCTAGCGGGAGGGGGCCAAGAGACCCAGTACTTC. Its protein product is CVRSPFGLAGGGQETQYF.

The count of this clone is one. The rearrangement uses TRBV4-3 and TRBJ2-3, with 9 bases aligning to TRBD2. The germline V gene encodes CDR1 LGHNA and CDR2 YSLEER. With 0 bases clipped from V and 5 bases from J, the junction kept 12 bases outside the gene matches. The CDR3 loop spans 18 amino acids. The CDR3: CASSQDGLGSGSRDTQYF. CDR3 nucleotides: TGCGCCAGCAGCCAAGATGGCCTCGGTAGCGGGAGTAGAGATACGCAGTATTTT.

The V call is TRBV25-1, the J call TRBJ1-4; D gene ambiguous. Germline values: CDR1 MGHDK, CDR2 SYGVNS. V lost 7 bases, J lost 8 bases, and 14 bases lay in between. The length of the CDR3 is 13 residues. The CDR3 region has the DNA TGTGCCAGCAAGGGAGGTCCGGGCGAAAAACTGTTTTTT. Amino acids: CASKGGPGEKLFF. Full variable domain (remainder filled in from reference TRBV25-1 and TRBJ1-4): EADIYQTPRYLVIGTGKKITLECSQTMGHDKMYWYQQDPGMELHLIHYSYGVNSTEKGDLSSESTVSRIRTEHFPLTLESARPSHTSQYLCASKGGPGEKLFFGSGTQLSVL.

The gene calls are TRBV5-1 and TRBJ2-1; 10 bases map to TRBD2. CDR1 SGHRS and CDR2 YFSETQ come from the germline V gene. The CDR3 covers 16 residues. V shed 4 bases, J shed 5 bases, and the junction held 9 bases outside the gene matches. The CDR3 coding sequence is TGCGCCAGCAGCCAGCAGGGACTAGCGAGTCACAATGAGCAGTTCTTC. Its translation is CASSQQGLASHNEQFF.

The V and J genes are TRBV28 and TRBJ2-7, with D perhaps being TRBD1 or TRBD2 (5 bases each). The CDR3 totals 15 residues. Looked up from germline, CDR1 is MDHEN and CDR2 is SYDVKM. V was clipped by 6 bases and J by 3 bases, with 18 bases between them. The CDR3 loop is CASRRPMGTVYEQYF. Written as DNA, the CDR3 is TGTGCCAGCAGACGACCTATGGGGACCGTCTACGAGCAGTACTTC.

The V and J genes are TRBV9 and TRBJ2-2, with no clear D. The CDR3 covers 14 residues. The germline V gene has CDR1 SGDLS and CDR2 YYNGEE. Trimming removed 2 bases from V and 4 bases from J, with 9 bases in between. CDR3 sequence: CASSVDQRTGELFF. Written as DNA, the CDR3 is TGTGCCAGCAGCGTGGACCAGCGCACCGGGGAGCTGTTTTTT.

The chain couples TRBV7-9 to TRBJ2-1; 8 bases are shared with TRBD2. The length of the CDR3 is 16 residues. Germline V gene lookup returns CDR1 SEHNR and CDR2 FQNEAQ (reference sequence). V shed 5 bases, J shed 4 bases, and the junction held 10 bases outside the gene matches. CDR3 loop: CASSGIAGWGYNEQFF. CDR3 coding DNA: TGTGCCAGCAGCGGAATAGCGGGGTGGGGTTACAATGAGCAGTTCTTC.

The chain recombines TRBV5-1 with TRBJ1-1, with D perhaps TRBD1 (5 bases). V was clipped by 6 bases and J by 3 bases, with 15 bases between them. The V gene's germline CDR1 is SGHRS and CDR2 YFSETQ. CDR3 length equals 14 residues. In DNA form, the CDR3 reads TGCGCCAGCAATCCGGGGCCAACGGACACTGAAGCTTTCTTT. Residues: CASNPGPTDTEAFF.

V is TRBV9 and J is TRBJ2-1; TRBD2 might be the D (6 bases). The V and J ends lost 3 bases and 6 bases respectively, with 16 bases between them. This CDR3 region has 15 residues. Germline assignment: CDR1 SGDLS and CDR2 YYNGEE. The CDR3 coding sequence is TGTGCCAGCAGCGCGCGGGACTCCTGGGGCAATGAGCAGTTCTTC. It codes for CASSARDSWGNEQFF.